This T cell receptor beta chain was captured in a study of regulatory T cells in long-lasting Graves disease. About the study: Over 5 years of antithyroid drugs plus positive TSH receptor antibodies defined persistent Graves' disease.

Specified time point: persistent/refractory GD, antithyroid drugs over 5 years with positive TRAb. The TCR library was made from RNA that had been extracted from PBMCs in TRIzol. This CDR3 spans 15 amino acids. V lost 7 bases to trimming and J lost 3 bases, with 16 bases between them. In germline, CDR1 is SNHLY, CDR2 FYNNEI. Findings and limits, study-wide: The study found TRBV28, TRBJ1-2 and TRBJ2-5 favored in persistent disease. The persistent group shared around 2,700 public clonotypes, more than the roughly 990 shared by new patients. Sample size was small, which may have lowered accuracy.

According to the study, TCR beta libraries were built with iRepertoire HTBI primers and CDR3-region Arm-PCR. Each CDR3 protein is one row after TCRdb ran MiXCR on the multiplex PCR reads. The sample has some 340,000 distinct CDR3 sequences, 20% to 25% seen once; the top ten hold about 27%. The sample holds many counts of this clonotype. The antigen is not known. The sequence came from a woman aged 40 to 50 with Graves disease. V usage is TRBV2 and J usage is TRBJ1-5; the D is unclear. The material was peripheral blood mononuclear cells (PBMCs), obtained when the disease was refractory, from a patient treated with antithyroid drugs. CDR3 residues: CASTLGLTPNQPQHF. CDR3 nucleotide sequence: TGTGCCAGCACTCTGGGTCTTACCCCCAATCAGCCCCAGCATTTT.